A selection of T cell receptor beta chains follows, all from one sample in a study of cytomegalovirus exposure and HLA in healthy donors. The protocol was immunoSEQ multiplex PCR, while the TCRdb copy is restricted to in-frame clones and leaves out a portion. This table holds 70,000 to 85,000 clones, around 58% found once. Sequences were obtained from PBMCs. The source of these receptors is a man aged 30-40 years in good health and CMV-seropositive. The CDR3 runs from the conserved cysteine through the conserved F or W. A D gene is named only where the DNA matches it firmly. Clone size is given for some rows only: seen once, a few or many times, or a class if the clone is expanded.

v_gene: TRBV5-4; j_gene: TRBJ2-5; d_gene: TRBD2; abundance: .; CDR3aa: CASSLRSLAGTETQYF; CDR3nt: TGTGCCAGCAGCTTGAGGTCCTTAGCGGGAACGGAGACCCAGTACTTC
v_gene: TRBV5-4; j_gene: TRBJ1-5; d_gene: .; abundance: .; CDR3aa: CASSIGGGFNQPQHF; CDR3nt: TGTGCCAGCAGTATCGGGGGGGGGTTTAATCAGCCCCAGCATTTT
v_gene: TRBV28; j_gene: TRBJ1-3; d_gene: TRBD1; abundance: .; CDR3aa: CASSLGQDGNTIYF; CDR3nt: TGTGCCAGCAGTTTGGGACAGGACGGAAACACCATATATTTT
v_gene: TRBV9; j_gene: TRBJ2-3; d_gene: .; abundance: .; CDR3aa: CASSLPYEEPSTDTQYF; CDR3nt: TGTGCCAGCAGCCTACCGTACGAGGAGCCTAGCACAGATACGCAGTATTTT
v_gene: TRBV15; j_gene: TRBJ2-5; d_gene: .; abundance: few; CDR3aa: CATSRDRGETQYF; CDR3nt: TGTGCCACCAGCAGAGATAGAGGGGAGACCCAGTACTTC
v_gene: TRBV5-3; j_gene: TRBJ2-7; d_gene: .; abundance: few; CDR3aa: CARSRREPTYEQYF; CDR3nt: TGTGCCAGAAGCCGGCGGGAACCAACCTACGAGCAGTACTTC
v_gene: TRBV5-4; j_gene: TRBJ2-1; d_gene: TRBD2; abundance: .; CDR3aa: CASSLPAGGYNEQFF; CDR3nt: TGTGCCAGCAGCTTGCCAGCGGGAGGCTACAATGAGCAGTTCTTC
v_gene: TRBV10-2; j_gene: TRBJ2-7; d_gene: TRBD2; abundance: .; CDR3aa: CASTQGGGGAYEQYF; CDR3nt: TGCGCCAGCACCCAAGGGGGCGGGGGGGCTTATGAGCAGTACTTC
v_gene: TRBV5-1; j_gene: TRBJ2-3; d_gene: TRBD2; abundance: .; CDR3aa: CASSESGGSGDTQYF; CDR3nt: TGCGCCAGCAGCGAAAGCGGGGGTTCAGGGGATACGCAGTATTTT
v_gene: TRBV4-1; j_gene: TRBJ1-2; d_gene: .; abundance: .; CDR3aa: CASSQHPGAAYGYTF; CDR3nt: TGCGCCAGCAGCCAACACCCTGGGGCAGCCTATGGCTACACCTTC
v_gene: TRBV5-4; j_gene: TRBJ2-5; d_gene: TRBD2; abundance: few; CDR3aa: CAGGLAGQETQYF; CDR3nt: TGTGCCGGGGGACTAGCGGGGCAAGAGACCCAGTACTTC